Listed below are T cell receptor beta chains from one sample, sequenced in a study of cytomegalovirus exposure and HLA in healthy donors. Data came from immunoSEQ multiplex PCR; TCRdb stores just in-frame clones and leaves some out. This table has 160,000 or so clones, around three quarters appearing once. Sequences were obtained from PBMCs. These receptors were obtained from a middle-aged man in good health and CMV-seronegative. The CDR3 runs from the conserved cysteine through the conserved F or W. D genes are given only for firm matches.

d_gene,v_gene,CDR3aa
.,TRBV11-2,CASSGPGPEKLFF
.,TRBV5-6,CASSLDEGTRNYGYTF
.,TRBV7-2,CASSLQGGSYNEQFF
TRBD2,TRBV18,CASSPRLADAFNEQFF
.,TRBV5-1,CASSQVTGEGEQFF
.,TRBV18,CASSSAVNTEAFF
.,TRBV5-1,CASSLSPQTYSNQPQHF
.,TRBV30,CAWLLESGTQYF
.,TRBV28,CASSLRQETQYF
.,TRBV11-2,CASRRLTGNEQFF
TRBD2,TRBV7-3,CASSSGLATDTQYF
.,TRBV27,CASSPRVNTEAFF
.,TRBV5-4,CASSLKRASMNTEAFF
TRBD2,TRBV28,CASSFNYMGLAGSAAKNIQYF
TRBD1,TRBV19,CASSMGQVRNTGELFF
.,TRBV19,CASSGVGQAKANEKLFF
.,TRBV5-6,CASRISGDTQYF
.,TRBV6-5,CASSYQGSSTEAFF
TRBD1,TRBV10-1,CASSETGGKNGYEQYF
.,TRBV18,CASSTGYNQPQHF
.,TRBV10-3,CATQQGRNTEAFF
.,TRBV7-9,CASSPQPDNEQFF
.,TRBV7-3,CASSLEQTETQYF
TRBD1,TRBV4-2,CASSHGQGGNTIYF
TRBD2,TRBV7-9,CASSLEEGGSSADTQYF
TRBD2,TRBV2,CASSLAGGTDTQYF
.,TRBV6-5,CASSYSDTGYEQYF
.,TRBV6-5,CASSYSAQRYEQYF
.,TRBV5-8,CASSLRSAQGKYEQYF
TRBD2,TRBV30,CAWIGLAGVGEQFF
.,TRBV11-2,CASSPRGTVAKGGELFF
.,TRBV30,CAWGIGGAERTQYF
TRBD1,TRBV7-3,CASSFDRGDEQYF
.,TRBV7-6,CASSPGSYGYTF
.,TRBV11-2,CASIRGGGAYNEQFF
TRBD1,TRBV15,CATSSEGGSNYGYTF
TRBD2,TRBV5-1,CASSFGRTSTDTQYF
TRBD1,TRBV27,CASSSSDRDGELFF
TRBD1,TRBV5-1,CASSLTGGPNEKLFF
.,TRBV6-5,CASSALRAFYNEQFF
.,TRBV29-1,CSVAYSSVNTEAFF
.,TRBV30,CAWSVPGGHYGYTF
TRBD1,TRBV7-2,CASSSRDRNNEQFF
TRBD1,TRBV28,CATRGTGRQEQYF
.,TRBV11-2,CASSPGLMRGGYTF
.,TRBV6-5,CASSYAGDVGTEAFF
TRBD2,TRBV5-1,CASSFWGGETQYF
.,TRBV9,CASSVDQGNQPQHF
TRBD2,TRBV11-3,CASSSEREKDNEQFF
.,TRBV7-2,CASSLGPGSGANGLTF
.,TRBV27,CASSSLTGRETQYF
TRBD1,TRBV28,CASSSPGQGAGEQYF
TRBD1,TRBV30,CAWSRTGPEAFF
.,TRBV5-1,CASTQGEVRESTDF